The text below deals with one TCR beta chain. The data are from a study of blood T cell repertoires in COVID-19. The assay was immunoSEQ multiplex PCR, and TCRdb's table has in-frame clones only and misses some. The sample includes roughly 43,000 clones, 70% to 90% of them seen just once. The V segment lost 3 bases and the J segment 5 bases; nucleotides outside the gene matches: 3. The CDR3 consists of 14 residues. Germline CDR1 SGHRS, CDR2 YFSETQ. This TCR came from a woman in her fifties or sixties who had recovered from COVID-19. The material sequenced was PBMCs or T cells enriched from blood (not recorded which). V and J are TRBV5-1 and TRBJ2-5; 11 bases match TRBD2. For the CDR3, the DNA is TGCGCCAGCAGCTGGACTAGCGGGCAGGAGACCCAGTACTTC. Protein product: CASSWTSGQETQYF. The variable domain in full, completed from reference TRBV5-1 and TRBJ2-5, reads KAGVTQTPRYLIKTRGQQVTLSCSPISGHRSVSWYQQTPGQGLQFLFEYFSETQRNKGNFPGRFSGRQFSNSRSEMNVSTLELGDSALYLCASSWTSGQETQYFGPGTRLLVL.